This T cell receptor beta chain was found in a study of cytomegalovirus exposure and HLA in healthy donors. Study results and caveats: Highly shared sequence variants in one cluster were likely a sequencing artifact. Later work found most CMV-associated TCR beta chains apparently HLA-restricted.

J lost 7 bases, V lost 5 bases, and 15 bases had no gene match. Germline V lookup: CDR1 LGHNT, CDR2 FRNRAP. The length of the CDR3 is 16 residues. A multiplex PCR was run with 60 Vbeta primers and 13 Jbeta primers. Sequencing was performed with immunoSEQ multiplex PCR; in TCRdb, only in-frame clones are kept and a portion is missing. Among over 150,000 clones listed, just over 75% were seen once. On this clone itself: Its cognate antigen is unknown.

The clonotype originates from a young woman in good health and CMV-seropositive. Specimen: PBMCs. This chain links TRBV12-5 with TRBJ2-7; 9 bases align to TRBD1. The DNA of the CDR3 is TGTGCTAGTGGTACCCTCACAGGGGGCGAGAATGGGGAGCAGTACTTC. Translated: CASGTLTGGENGEQYF.